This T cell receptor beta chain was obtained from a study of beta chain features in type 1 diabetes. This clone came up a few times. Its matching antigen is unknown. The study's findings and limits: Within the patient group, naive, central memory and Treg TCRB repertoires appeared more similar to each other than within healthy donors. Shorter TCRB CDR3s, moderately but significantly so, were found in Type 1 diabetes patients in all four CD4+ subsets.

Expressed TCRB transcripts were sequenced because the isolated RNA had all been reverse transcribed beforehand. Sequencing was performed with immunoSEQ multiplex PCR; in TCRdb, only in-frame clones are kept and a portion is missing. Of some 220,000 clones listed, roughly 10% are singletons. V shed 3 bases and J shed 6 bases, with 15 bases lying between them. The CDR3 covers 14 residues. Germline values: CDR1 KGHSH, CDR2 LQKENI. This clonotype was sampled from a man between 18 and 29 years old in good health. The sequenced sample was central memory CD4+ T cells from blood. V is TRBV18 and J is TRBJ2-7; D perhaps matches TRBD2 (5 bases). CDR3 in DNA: TGTGCCAGCTCACCTCCGACTACCCGCGGCGAGCAGTACTTC. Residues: CASSPPTTRGEQYF.